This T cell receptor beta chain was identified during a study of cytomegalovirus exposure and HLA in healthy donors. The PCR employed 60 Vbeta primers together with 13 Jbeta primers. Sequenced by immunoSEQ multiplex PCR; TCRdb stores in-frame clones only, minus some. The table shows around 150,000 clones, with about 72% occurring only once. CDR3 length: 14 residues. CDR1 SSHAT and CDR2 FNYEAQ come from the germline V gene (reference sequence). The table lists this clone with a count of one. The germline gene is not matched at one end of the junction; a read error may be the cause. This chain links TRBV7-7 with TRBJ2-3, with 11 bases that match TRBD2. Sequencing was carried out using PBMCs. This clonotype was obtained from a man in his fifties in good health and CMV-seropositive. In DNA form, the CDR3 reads TGTGCTAGCAGCTTAGCGGGGGGGACAGATACGCAGTATTTT. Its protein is CASSLAGGTDTQYF.